The 6 T cell receptor beta chains listed next were all sequenced from one sample in a study of graft-versus-host responses after intestinal transplantation. Which antigens these TCRs recognize remains unknown. Clones were sequenced by immunoSEQ multiplex PCR, and TCRdb holds only the in-frame ones, with some missing. The data hold some 130,000 clones, with about 95% observed a single time. The sequenced sample was unstimulated CD8+ T cells sorted from spleen or lymph node cells, obtained before intestinal transplant. The receptor set was obtained from a human donor who received an intestinal transplant.

DNA of the CDR3: TGTGCCAGCAGCGTAAGACAGGACAAAGCTAACTATGGCTACACCTTC. The encoded protein is CASSVRQDKANYGYTF. The chain has TRBV9 and TRBJ1-2; possibly TRBD1 for D (6 bases). The CDR3 loop spans 16 amino acids. The V end lost 1 base, the J end lost 0 bases, and 13 bases lay between the germline ends. The germline CDR1 and CDR2 sequences are SGDLS and YYNGEE.

This rearrangement joins TRBV15 to TRBJ2-1; D gene ambiguous. The germline gives CDR1 LNHNV, CDR2 YYDKDF (reference sequence). There are 17 residues in the CDR3. V was shortened by 1 base and J by 0 bases, with 13 bases between the two germline ends. CDR3 DNA sequence: TGTGCCACCAGCAGAGGAGAGGTCGTTCTCTCCTACAATGAGCAGTTCTTC. Residues: CATSRGEVVLSYNEQFF.

CDR3 nucleotide sequence: TGTGCCAGTAATTATGCCAAGGGGGCCTACGAGCAGTACTTC. Translated, it gives CASNYAKGAYEQYF. This chain uses TRBV19 with TRBJ2-7; D may be TRBD1 (6 bases). The V gene's germline CDR1 is LNHDA and CDR2 SQIVND (reference sequence). With 7 bases removed from V and 2 bases from J, the gap between germline ends came to 15 bases. The CDR3 runs 14 residues.

CDR3 bases: TGTGCCAGCAGTTTTCTCCAGGGACGACAGAATACGCAGTATTTT. Translation: CASSFLQGRQNTQYF. This rearrangement joins TRBV28 to TRBJ2-3; D might be TRBD1 or TRBD2, each matching 5 bases. Germline lookup yields CDR1 MDHEN and CDR2 SYDVKM. This CDR3 spans 15 amino acids. The ends were cut back, 3 bases at V and 7 bases at J, with 17 bases in the middle. The full variable domain, with the rest looked up from reference TRBV28 and TRBJ2-3, is DVKVTQSSRYLVKRTGEKVFLECVQDMDHENMFWYRQDPGLGLRLIYFSYDVKMKEKGDIPEGYSVSREKKERFSLILESASTNQTSMYLCASSFLQGRQNTQYFGPGTRLTVL.

The chain joins TRBV4-1 to TRBJ1-2, with D possibly TRBD1 on 6 matching bases. Trimming removed 4 bases from V and 2 bases from J, with 8 bases in between. CDR1 is MGHRA and CDR2 is YSYEKL in the germline V gene. The CDR3 covers 13 residues. The CDR3, as DNA: TGCGCCAGCAGCCCGGACAGCAACTATGGCTACACCTTC. It encodes CASSPDSNYGYTF.

The rearrangement links TRBV7-6 to TRBJ2-5; D is perhaps TRBD1 (6 bases). In germline, CDR1 is SGHVS, CDR2 FNYEAQ. The CDR3 contains 15 residues. With 1 base removed from V and 0 bases from J, the gap between germline ends came to 9 bases. The CDR3 region has the DNA TGTGCCAGCAGCTTAGAGAGGGGGTACCAAGAGACCCAGTACTTC. Protein sequence: CASSLERGYQETQYF.